This T cell receptor (beta chain) is from a study of shared clonotypes between healthy human individuals. The naive CD8 population came from CD45RO-negative cells selected for CCR7, without terminally differentiated effector memory CD45RA+ cells. Some clones are missing from TCRdb's copy, which holds only in-frame ones; the method was immunoSEQ multiplex PCR. In the table there are just over 2,000,000 clones, over 85% of which are singletons. Per the germline V gene, CDR1 is MGHRA and CDR2 is YSYEKL. This CDR3 contains 11 residues. V lost 4 bases to trimming and J lost 8 bases, with 6 bases between them.

Sequencing was carried out using naive CD8+ T cells sorted from blood. The chain has TRBV4-1 and TRBJ2-1, with no clear D. This TCR was recovered from a man aged 18 to 30 in good health. The CDR3 bases are TGCGCCAGCAGCCTTGGGGATGAGCAGTTCTTC. It codes for CASSLGDEQFF.